This T cell receptor beta chain was found in a study of CD8 T cells in Susac syndrome (dated 2019 in TCRdb). Study-level background: Repertoire sequencing was used to test whether CD8+ T cell activation and differentiation in Susac syndrome was antigen driven. CD8+ T cell repertoire clonality was compared between around eleven healthy donors, some 14 Susac syndrome patients and around 15 multiple sclerosis patients.

Peripheral blood CD8+ and CD4+ T cells from healthy donors, Susac syndrome patients and multiple sclerosis patients were profiled using high-throughput TCR beta sequencing. Multiple sclerosis controls were treatment-naive patients with stable or active relapsing-remitting disease fulfilling revised McDonald criteria. Bulk CD8+ and CD4+ T cells were purified by magnetic negative isolation, while CD8+ TEMRA cells were enriched using FACS. Blood was collected in EDTA tubes and processed within 24 hours, with PBMCs isolated through density gradient centrifugation. PBMCs intended for TCR sequencing were cryopreserved in liquid nitrogen and thawed later in a water bath at 37 degrees C. The sorted or isolated CD4+, CD8+ and CD8+ TEMRA cells reached a purity of at least 90%. V is pared back by 1 base and J by 5 bases, with 9 bases lying between the germline termini. Reading from cysteine to phenylalanine, the CDR3 counts 13 amino acids. Just the 39-base CDR3 DNA is kept, in frame starting at base 1.

On the study overall, not on this receptor specifically: The TCR sequencing and HLA analysis was acknowledged to have included a relatively small number of individuals.

Turning to this clonotype: What antigen it recognizes has not been identified. No much larger clone is present one base from it, and per-base qualities are unavailable.

RNA was extracted with the RNeasy kit and roughly 0.45 to 1 ug was reverse transcribed using random hexamers. The immunoSEQ multiplex PCR assay, covering 54 Vbeta and 13 Jbeta segments, was used to amplify TCR beta CDR3 regions. To correct PCR amplification bias, a synthetic template baseline was used for both primer optimization and computational correction. On the study's bioinformatics: Reads were annotated to V, D and J genes according to IMGT and were analyzed with immunoSEQ Analyzer, with only productive sequences retained. To calculate clonality, Shannon entropy was normalized by log2 of the number of productive unique sequences and then subtracted from one. For each patient and control, public and private clones were evaluated among the 100 most prevalent clones. Susac-specific clones were defined as absent from healthy and MS cohorts, 800 to 1,200 published viral clones and other ImmuneACCESS disease sequences. In TCRdb, the public reads were trimmed at Q25 with fastp and aligned with MiXCR, with productive beta chains retained. Rows with one shared CDR3 protein collapse into an entry with the most common genes and DNA. TCRdb assigned the V and J calls; the authors' analysis was not used. A total of about 73,000 distinct CDR3 sequences appear in this sample, roughly 94% of them only once. Under 0.5% of the sample goes to the ten largest clones.

The source is a human donor with multiple sclerosis. Sequences were obtained from CD8+ T cells from PBMCs. In this chain, TRBV12-3 or TRBV12-4 is recombined with TRBJ2-7; D gene: possibly TRBD2, on 5 matching bases. The sequence in DNA is TGTGCCAGCAGTTTAGGTTCCGGGAACGAGCAGTACTTC. Translated, this gives CASSLGSGNEQYF.